This T cell receptor beta chain is drawn from a study of blood T cell repertoires in COVID-19. Study background: Italy, Spain and the United States were the sources of the convalescent and acute COVID-19 samples. In each case, the material was cDNA or gDNA derived from T cells, B-cell-depleted T cells, or PBMCs.

How the authors handled the data: Amplification with reference gene primers provided the estimates of nucleated cell counts. The data were produced by immunoSEQ multiplex PCR, yet TCRdb's version contains in-frame clones alone and is incomplete. The V and J calls and the clone size are those of that table, but D and trimming were determined from the DNA. The sample has approximately 180,000 clones; about 88% are singletons. The CDR3 extends over 17 amino acids. Looked up from germline, CDR1 is ENHRY and CDR2 is SYGVKD. V trimming: 8 bases; J trimming: 2 bases; junction bases outside the gene matches: 9.

The V call is TRBV10-3, the J call TRBJ2-6; 10 bases are shared with TRBD2. The TCR was taken from a human donor in a cohort sampled during active COVID-19. Sequencing was carried out using peripheral blood. CDR3 in amino acids: CAIGASGSTAGANVLTF. As DNA, the CDR3 is TGTGCCATCGGGGCTAGCGGGAGTACGGCTGGGGCCAACGTCCTGACTTTC.